Listed here are 11 T cell receptor beta chains from one sample, sequenced in a study of blood T cell repertoires in COVID-19. Assay used: immunoSEQ multiplex PCR; TCRdb lists only in-frame clones, some missing. This sample has some 140,000 clones, with about four fifths found just once. The source material was peripheral blood. These receptors originate from a man at least 80 years old with acute or convalescent COVID-19.

The genes are TRBV24-1 and TRBJ2-5, with TRBD1 matching 8 bases. This CDR3 spans 15 amino acids. Germline CDR1 and CDR2: KGHDR and SFDVKD. Germline trimming cut 0 bases from V and 5 bases from J; bases unmatched to any gene: 4. The CDR3 bases are TGTGCCACCAGTGATTTGAAACAGGGGGTTGAGACCCAGTACTTC. It is translated as CATSDLKQGVETQYF.

V is TRBV2 and J is TRBJ1-6, with 7 bases matching TRBD1. CDR1 and CDR2 (germline): SNHLY, FYNNEI. The CDR3 spans 16 residues. J gave up 4 bases and V 7 bases, and 10 bases lay outside the gene matches. CDR3 nucleotide sequence: TGTGCCAGCACCGGCTGGATGACAGGGTATAATTCACCCCTCCACTTT. It encodes CASTGWMTGYNSPLHF.

The chain employs TRBV27 and TRBJ2-1; D may be TRBD2 (5 bases). Per the germline V gene, CDR1 is MNHEY and CDR2 is SMNVEV (reference sequence). The CDR3 contains 15 residues. V lost 1 base to trimming and J lost 6 bases, with 13 bases between them. The CDR3 DNA follows: TGTGCCAGCAGTTTATGGGTGGCGGGCCCCAATGAGCAGTTCTTC. This codes for CASSLWVAGPNEQFF.

This clone has only a few counts. V is TRBV2 and J is TRBJ1-4; possible D gene TRBD1, 5 bases. V was trimmed by 4 bases and J by 1 base, leaving 7 bases between them. Germline V CDR1 and CDR2: SNHLY, FYNNEI. The CDR3 sequence is 14 residues long. CDR3 sequence reads: CASSGGRTNEKLFF. The CDR3 DNA reads TGTGCCAGCAGTGGGGGCCGAACTAATGAAAAACTGTTTTTT.

This clone was found a few times. The same CDR3 is also encoded by other DNA sequences in this sample. The chain joins TRBV6-1 to TRBJ1-5; D remains ambiguous. CDR1 and CDR2 (germline): MNHNS, SASEGT. The length of the CDR3 is 14 residues. The ends were cut back, 1 base at V and 8 bases at J, with 12 bases in the middle. CDR3 coding DNA: TGTGCCAGCAGTGAAGGGGTTGGAGGGAAGCCCCAGCATTTT. Protein product: CASSEGVGGKPQHF.

J is TRBJ2-5 and V is TRBV6-2 or TRBV6-3; TRBD1 matches 10 bases. The V gene end was trimmed by 4 bases and the J gene end by 5 bases; junction bases not matched to a gene: 10. This CDR3 has 16 residues. Looked up from germline, CDR1 is MNHEY and CDR2 is SVGEGT. The CDR3 protein is CASSFADRGNGETQYF. CDR3 nucleotides: TGTGCCAGCAGTTTCGCGGACAGGGGGAACGGCGAGACCCAGTACTTC.

The gene calls are TRBV6-6 and TRBJ1-2, with 7 nucleotides matching TRBD1. The V gene's germline CDR1 is MNHNY and CDR2 SVGAGI (reference sequence). With 1 base clipped from V and 8 bases from J, the junction kept 13 bases outside the gene matches. The length of the CDR3 is 16 residues. CDR3 region: CASSYLRDSRGSGYTF. The CDR3 DNA reads as TGTGCCAGCAGTTACTTAAGGGACAGTCGCGGGTCCGGCTACACCTTC.

The gene calls are TRBV27 and TRBJ1-3; 7 bases agree with TRBD1. Germline V gene lookup returns CDR1 MNHEY and CDR2 SMNVEV (reference sequence). The V segment lost 7 bases and the J segment 3 bases; nucleotides outside the gene matches: 9. This CDR3 has 15 amino acids. In DNA form, the CDR3 reads TGTGCCAGCACCACGGGGCAGGGGGTTGGAAACACCATATATTTT. Protein product: CASTTGQGVGNTIYF.

The chain links TRBV21-1 to TRBJ2-4; TRBD1, the table's D call, lacks a check against the DNA. TRBV21-1 is labeled a pseudogene. The CDR3 is 11 residues long. CDR3 loop: CASQAKNIQYF. CDR3 nucleotides: TGTGCCAGCCAGGCCAAAAACATTCAGTACTTC.

V is TRBV27 and J is TRBJ2-7, with TRBD1 identical over 8 bases. Germline trimming cut 8 bases from V and 2 bases from J; bases unmatched to any gene: 11. Germline V CDR1 and CDR2: MNHEY, SMNVEV (reference sequence). The CDR3 consists of 15 residues. The CDR3 sequence is CASPCRGQGTYEQYF. DNA for the CDR3: TGTGCCAGCCCCTGCAGGGGGCAAGGGACCTACGAGCAGTACTTC.

V gene TRBV7-2 combines with J gene TRBJ1-4; 7 positions match TRBD1. The V and J ends lost 4 bases and 10 bases, in that order; junction bases with no gene match: 9. The CDR3 extends over 14 amino acids. Germline assignment: CDR1 SGHTA and CDR2 FQGNSA. The CDR3 DNA is TGTGCCAGCAGCTCGGGACAGCCGGGCGCAAAACTGTTTTTT. It codes for CASSSGQPGAKLFF.